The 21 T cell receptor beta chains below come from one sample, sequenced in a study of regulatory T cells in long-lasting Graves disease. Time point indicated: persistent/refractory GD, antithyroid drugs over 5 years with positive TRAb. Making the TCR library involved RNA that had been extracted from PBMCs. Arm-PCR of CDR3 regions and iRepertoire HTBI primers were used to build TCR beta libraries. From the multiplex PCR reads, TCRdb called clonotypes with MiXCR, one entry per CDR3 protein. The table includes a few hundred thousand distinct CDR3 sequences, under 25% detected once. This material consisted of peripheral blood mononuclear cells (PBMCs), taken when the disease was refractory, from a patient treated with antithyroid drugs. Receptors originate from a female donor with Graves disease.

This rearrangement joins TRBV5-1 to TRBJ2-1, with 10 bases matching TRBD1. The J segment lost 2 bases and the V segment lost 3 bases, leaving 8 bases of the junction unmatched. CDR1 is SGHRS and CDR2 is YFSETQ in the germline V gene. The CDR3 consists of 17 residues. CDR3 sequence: CASSYAGTGEAYNEQFF. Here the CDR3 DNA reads TGCGCCAGCAGCTATGCAGGGACAGGGGAAGCCTACAATGAGCAGTTCTTC.

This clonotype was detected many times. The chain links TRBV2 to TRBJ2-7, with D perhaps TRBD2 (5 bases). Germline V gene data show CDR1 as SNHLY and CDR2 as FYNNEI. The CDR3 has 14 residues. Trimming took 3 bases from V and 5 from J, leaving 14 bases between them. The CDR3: CASSEGIGVDEQYF. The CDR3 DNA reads TGTGCCAGCAGTGAGGGAATCGGGGTCGACGAGCAGTACTTC.

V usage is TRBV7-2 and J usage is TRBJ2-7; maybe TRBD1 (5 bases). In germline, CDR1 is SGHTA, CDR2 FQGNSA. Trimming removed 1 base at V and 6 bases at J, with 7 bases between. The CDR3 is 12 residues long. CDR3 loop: CASSLGQFEQYF. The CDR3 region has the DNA TGTGCCAGCAGCTTAGGACAGTTCGAGCAGTACTTC.

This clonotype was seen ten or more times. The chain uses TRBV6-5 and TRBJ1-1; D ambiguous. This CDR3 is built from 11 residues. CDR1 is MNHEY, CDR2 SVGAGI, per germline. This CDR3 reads CACRYNTEAFF. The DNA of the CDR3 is TGTGCATGCAGATACAACACTGAAGCTTTCTTT.

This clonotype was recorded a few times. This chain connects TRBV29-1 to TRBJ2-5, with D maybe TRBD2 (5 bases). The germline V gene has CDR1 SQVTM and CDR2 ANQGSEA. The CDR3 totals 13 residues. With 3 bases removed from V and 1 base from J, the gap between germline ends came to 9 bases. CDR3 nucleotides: TGCAGCGTTGATGGGGAGATCCAAGAGACCCAGTACTTC. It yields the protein CSVDGEIQETQYF.

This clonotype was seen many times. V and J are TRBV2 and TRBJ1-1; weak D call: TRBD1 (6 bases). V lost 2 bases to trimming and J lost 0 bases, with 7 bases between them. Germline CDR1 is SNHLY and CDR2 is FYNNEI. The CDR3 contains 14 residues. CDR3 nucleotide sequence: TGTGCCAGCAGTGAAAGGGGGGTGAACACTGAAGCTTTCTTT. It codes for CASSERGVNTEAFF.

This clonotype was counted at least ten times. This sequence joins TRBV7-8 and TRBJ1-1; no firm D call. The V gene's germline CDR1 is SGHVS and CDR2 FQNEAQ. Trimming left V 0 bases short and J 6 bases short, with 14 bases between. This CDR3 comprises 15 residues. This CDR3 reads CASSLALRDRAEAFF. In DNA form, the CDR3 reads TGTGCCAGCAGCTTAGCGCTGAGGGATCGGGCTGAAGCTTTCTTT. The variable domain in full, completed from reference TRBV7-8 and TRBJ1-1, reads GAGVSQSPRYKVAKRGQDVALRCDPISGHVSLFWYQQALGQGPEFLTYFQNEAQLDKSGLPSDRFFAERPEGSVSTLKIQRTQQEDSAVYLCASSLALRDRAEAFFGQGTRLTVV.

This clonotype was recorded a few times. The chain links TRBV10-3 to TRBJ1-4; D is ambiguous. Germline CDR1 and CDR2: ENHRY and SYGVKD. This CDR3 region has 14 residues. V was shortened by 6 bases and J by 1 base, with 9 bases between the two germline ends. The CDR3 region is CAIRVEGTNEKLFF. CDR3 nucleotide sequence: TGTGCCATCAGGGTAGAGGGAACTAATGAAAAACTGTTTTTT.

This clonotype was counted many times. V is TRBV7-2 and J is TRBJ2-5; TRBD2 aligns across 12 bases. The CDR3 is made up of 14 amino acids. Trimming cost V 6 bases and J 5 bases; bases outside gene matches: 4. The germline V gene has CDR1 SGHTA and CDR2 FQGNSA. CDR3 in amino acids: CASRPSGGAETQYF. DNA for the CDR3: TGTGCCAGCAGACCTAGCGGGGGGGCCGAGACCCAGTACTTC.

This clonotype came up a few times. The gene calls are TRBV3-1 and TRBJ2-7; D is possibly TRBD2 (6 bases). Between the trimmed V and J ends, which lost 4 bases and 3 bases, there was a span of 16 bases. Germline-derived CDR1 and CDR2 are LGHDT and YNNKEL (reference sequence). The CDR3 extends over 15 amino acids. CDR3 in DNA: TGTGCCAGCAGCCCTGGGGGGACCCCCTTCTACGAGCAGTACTTC. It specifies CASSPGGTPFYEQYF.

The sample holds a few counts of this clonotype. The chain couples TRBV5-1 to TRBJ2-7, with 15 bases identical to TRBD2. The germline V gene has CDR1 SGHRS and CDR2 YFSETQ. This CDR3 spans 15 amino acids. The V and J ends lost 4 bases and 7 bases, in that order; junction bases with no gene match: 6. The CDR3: CASSGGTSGGREQYF. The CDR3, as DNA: TGCGCCAGCAGCGGAGGGACTAGCGGGGGGCGAGAGCAGTACTTC.

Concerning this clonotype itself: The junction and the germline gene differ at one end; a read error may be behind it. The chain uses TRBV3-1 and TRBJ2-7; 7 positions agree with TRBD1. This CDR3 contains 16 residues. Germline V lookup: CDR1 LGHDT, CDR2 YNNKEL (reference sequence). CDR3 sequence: CASSQGQGTGSREQHF. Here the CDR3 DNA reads TGTGCCAGCAGCCAAGGACAGGGTACAGGGTCTCGAGAGCAGCACTTC.

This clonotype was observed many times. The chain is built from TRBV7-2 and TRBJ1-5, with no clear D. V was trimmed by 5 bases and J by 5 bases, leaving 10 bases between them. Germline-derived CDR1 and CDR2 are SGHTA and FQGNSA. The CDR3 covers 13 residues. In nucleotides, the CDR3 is TGTGCCAGCAGCCCCGTCGGCGATCAGCCCCAGCATTTT. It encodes CASSPVGDQPQHF.

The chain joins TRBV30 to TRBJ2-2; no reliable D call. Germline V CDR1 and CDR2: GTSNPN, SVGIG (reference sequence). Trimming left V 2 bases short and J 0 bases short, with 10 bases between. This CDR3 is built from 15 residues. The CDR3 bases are TGTGCCTGGAGTTTCGACATATCGAACACCGGGGAGCTGTTTTTT. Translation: CAWSFDISNTGELFF.

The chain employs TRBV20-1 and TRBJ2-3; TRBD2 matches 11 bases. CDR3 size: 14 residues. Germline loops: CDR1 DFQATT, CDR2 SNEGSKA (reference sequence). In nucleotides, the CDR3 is TGCAGCTTTTTGACTAGCGGGAAGGCAGATACGCAGTATTTT. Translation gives CSFLTSGKADTQYF.

In DNA, the CDR3 is TGTGCCTGGAGCCTGCATAATGAAAAACTGTTTTTT. Protein product: CAWSLHNEKLFF. The chain employs TRBV30 and TRBJ1-4; no definite D call. V lost 3 bases and J lost 4, with 6 bases in between. Germline V gene sequence: CDR1 GTSNPN, CDR2 SVGIG (reference sequence). This CDR3 is 12 amino acids long.

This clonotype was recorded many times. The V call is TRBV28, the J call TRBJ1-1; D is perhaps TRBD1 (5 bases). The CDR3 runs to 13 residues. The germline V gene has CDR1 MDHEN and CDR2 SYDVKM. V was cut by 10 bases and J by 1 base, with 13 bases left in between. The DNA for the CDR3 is TGTGCCATCCAAACGGGGCGGAACACTGAAGCTTTCTTT. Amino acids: CAIQTGRNTEAFF.

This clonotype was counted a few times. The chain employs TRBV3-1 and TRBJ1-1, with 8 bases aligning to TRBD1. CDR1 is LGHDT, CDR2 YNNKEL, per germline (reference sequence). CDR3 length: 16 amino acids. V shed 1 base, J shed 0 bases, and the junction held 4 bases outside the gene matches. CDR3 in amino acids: CASSQVRQGMNTEAFF. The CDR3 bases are TGTGCCAGCAGCCAAGTGCGACAGGGGATGAACACTGAAGCTTTCTTT.

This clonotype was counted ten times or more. The CDR3 nucleotides are TGTGCCAGCAGCCAAGCAACGGGATTCTACGAGCAGTACTTC. Translation: CASSQATGFYEQYF. The rearrangement uses TRBV3-2 and TRBJ2-7; the DNA was not used to check the table's D call, TRBD1. TRBV3-2 constitutes a pseudogene. The CDR3 has 14 residues.

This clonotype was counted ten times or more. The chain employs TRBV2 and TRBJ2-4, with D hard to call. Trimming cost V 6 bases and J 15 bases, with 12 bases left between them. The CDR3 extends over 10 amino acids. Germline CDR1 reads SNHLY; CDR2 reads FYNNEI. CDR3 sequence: CASRHKQPYF. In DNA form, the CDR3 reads TGTGCCAGCAGGCACAAACAGCCGTACTTC.

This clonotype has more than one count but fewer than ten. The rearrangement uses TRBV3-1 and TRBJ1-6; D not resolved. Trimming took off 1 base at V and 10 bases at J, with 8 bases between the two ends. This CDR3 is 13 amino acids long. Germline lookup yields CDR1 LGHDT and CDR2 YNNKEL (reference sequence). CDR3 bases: TGTGCCAGCAGCCAAGGAATCCGCTCACCCCTCCACTTT. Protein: CASSQGIRSPLHF.